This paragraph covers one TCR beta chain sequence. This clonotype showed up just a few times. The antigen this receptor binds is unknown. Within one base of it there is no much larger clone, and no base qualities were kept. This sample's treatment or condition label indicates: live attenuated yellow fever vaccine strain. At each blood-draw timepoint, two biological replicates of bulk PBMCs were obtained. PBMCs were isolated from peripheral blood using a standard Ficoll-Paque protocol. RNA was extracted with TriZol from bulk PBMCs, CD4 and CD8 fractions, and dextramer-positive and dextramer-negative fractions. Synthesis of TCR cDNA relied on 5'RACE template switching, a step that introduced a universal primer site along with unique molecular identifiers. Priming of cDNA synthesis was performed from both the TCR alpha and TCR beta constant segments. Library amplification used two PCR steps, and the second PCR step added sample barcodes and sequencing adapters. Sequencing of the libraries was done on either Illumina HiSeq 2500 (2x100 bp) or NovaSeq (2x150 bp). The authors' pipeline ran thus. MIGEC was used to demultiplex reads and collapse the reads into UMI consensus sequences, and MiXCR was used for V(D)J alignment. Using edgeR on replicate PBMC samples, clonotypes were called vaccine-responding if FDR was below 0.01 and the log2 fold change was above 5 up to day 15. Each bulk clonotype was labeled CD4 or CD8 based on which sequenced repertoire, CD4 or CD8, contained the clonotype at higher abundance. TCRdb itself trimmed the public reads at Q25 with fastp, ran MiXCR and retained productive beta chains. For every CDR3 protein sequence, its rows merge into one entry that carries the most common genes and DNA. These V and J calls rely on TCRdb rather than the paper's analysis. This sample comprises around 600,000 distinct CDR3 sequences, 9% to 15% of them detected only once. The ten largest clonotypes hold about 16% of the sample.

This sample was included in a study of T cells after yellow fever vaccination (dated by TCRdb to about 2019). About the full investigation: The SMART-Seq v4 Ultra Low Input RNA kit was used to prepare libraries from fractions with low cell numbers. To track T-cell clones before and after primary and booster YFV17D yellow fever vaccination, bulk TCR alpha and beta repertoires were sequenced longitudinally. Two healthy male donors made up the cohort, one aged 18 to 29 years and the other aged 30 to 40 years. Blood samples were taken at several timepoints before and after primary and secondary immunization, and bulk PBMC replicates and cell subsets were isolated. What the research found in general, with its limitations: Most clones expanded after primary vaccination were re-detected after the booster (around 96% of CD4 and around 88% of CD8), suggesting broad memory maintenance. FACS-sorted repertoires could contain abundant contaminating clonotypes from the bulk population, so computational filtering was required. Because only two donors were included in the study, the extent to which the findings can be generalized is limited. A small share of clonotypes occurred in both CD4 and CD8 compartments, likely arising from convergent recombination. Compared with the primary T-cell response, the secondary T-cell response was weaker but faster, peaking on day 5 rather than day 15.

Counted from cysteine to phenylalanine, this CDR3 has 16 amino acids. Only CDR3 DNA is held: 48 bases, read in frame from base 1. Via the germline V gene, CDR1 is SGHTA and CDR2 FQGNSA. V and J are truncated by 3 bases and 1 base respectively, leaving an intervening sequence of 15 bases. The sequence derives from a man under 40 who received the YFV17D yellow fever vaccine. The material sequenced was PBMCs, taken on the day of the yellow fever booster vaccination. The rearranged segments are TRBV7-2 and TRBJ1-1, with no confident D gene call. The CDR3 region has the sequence CASSFRWSGSNTEAFF. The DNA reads TGTGCCAGCAGCTTCCGGTGGTCCGGCTCGAACACTGAAGCTTTCTTT.